This is a list of T cell receptor beta chains from one sample in a study of T cell responses to AZD1222 COVID-19 vaccine. Clones were read by immunoSEQ multiplex PCR, and TCRdb kept only the in-frame ones, dropping some. The profile shows some 200,000 clones, roughly 88% of them singletons. The sequenced sample was peripheral blood, obtained on day 0 of AZD1222 vaccination. The receptors were sampled from an adult in good health. Each CDR3 is given with its conserved first and last residue. D genes are given only for firm matches. Size tells how often a clone was seen (once, few, many) or the class of an expanded clone, and some rows leave it out.

d_call	v_call	clone_size	j_call	cdr3_length	cdr3_aa	cdr3_nt
.	TRBV6-1	.	TRBJ2-5	16	CASSGLTIRPRETQYF	TGTGCCAGCAGTGGCCTGACTATACGGCCCCGTGAGACCCAGTACTTC
.	TRBV3-1/TRBV3-2	.	TRBJ1-4	16	CASSQESTGLVRKLFF	TGTGCCAGCAGCCAAGAATCGACGGGCTTGGTTAGAAAACTGTTTTTT
TRBD1	TRBV28	.	TRBJ2-3	15	CASPPPGQITDTQYF	TGTGCCAGCCCGCCACCGGGACAGATCACAGATACGCAGTATTTT
TRBD2	TRBV11-2	few	TRBJ2-1	16	CASSPQGLARLNEQFF	TGTGCCAGCAGCCCACAAGGACTAGCGAGGTTGAATGAGCAGTTCTTC
TRBD1	TRBV6-5	few	TRBJ1-5	13	CASRGTGNQPQHF	TGTGCCAGCAGGGGGACAGGCAATCAGCCCCAGCATTTT
.	TRBV5-6	.	TRBJ2-7	13	CASSRTDSYEQYF	TGTGCCAGCAGCCGGACGGACTCCTACGAGCAGTACTTC
TRBD2	TRBV18	once	TRBJ2-7	15	CASSALGLDGGEQYF	TGTGCCAGCTCCGCATTGGGACTAGATGGCGGCGAGCAGTACTTC
.	TRBV7-3	few	TRBJ1-1	13	CASSLNPGTEAFF	TGTGCCAGCAGCTTAAACCCGGGCACTGAAGCTTTCTTT
.	TRBV5-4	.	TRBJ2-3	14	CASSPRAETDTQYF	TGTGCCAGCAGCCCTCGTGCGGAAACAGATACGCAGTATTTT
.	TRBV5-1	.	TRBJ2-7	17	CASSLSVLRELRHEQYF	TGCGCCAGCAGCTTATCAGTCCTCCGGGAGCTGCGGCACGAGCAGTACTTC
.	TRBV21-1	.	TRBJ2-3	17	CASSKIWDRDGTDTQYF	TGTGCCAGCAGCAAAATCTGGGACAGGGATGGCACAGATACGCAGTATTTT
TRBD1	TRBV2	.	TRBJ1-5	13	CASSWRGHQPQHF	TGTGCCAGCAGTTGGAGGGGGCATCAGCCCCAGCATTTT
.	TRBV11-3	.	TRBJ2-7	13	CASSLDRGSKQYF	TGTGCCAGCAGCTTAGACAGGGGAAGCAAGCAGTACTTC
.	TRBV27	.	TRBJ2-2	15	CASSFFQGTTGELFF	TGTGCCAGCAGTTTCTTCCAGGGTACAACCGGGGAGCTGTTTTTT
.	TRBV27	.	TRBJ1-1	13	CASSLGGNTEAFF	TGTGCCAGCAGTTTGGGGGGGAACACTGAAGCTTTCTTT
.	TRBV29-1	.	TRBJ2-5	14	CSVEGLDTQETQYF	TGCAGCGTTGAAGGTCTGGACACTCAAGAGACCCAGTACTTC
TRBD2	TRBV10-3	.	TRBJ2-1	17	CAISERELAGGQNEQFF	TGTGCCATCAGTGAGCGTGAACTAGCGGGAGGGCAGAATGAGCAGTTCTTC
TRBD1	TRBV11-3	.	TRBJ1-1	13	CASSTGQGTEAFF	TGTGCCAGCAGCACAGGACAGGGGACTGAAGCTTTCTTT
.	TRBV7-2	.	TRBJ2-3	17	CASSLRSSRGYTDTQYF	TGTGCCAGCAGCTTACGGAGTTCCCGAGGGTATACAGATACGCAGTATTTT
TRBD2	TRBV13	.	TRBJ2-3	19	CASSPRTSGGAGVTDTQYF	TGTGCCAGCAGCCCACGGACTAGCGGGGGGGCCGGGGTTACAGATACGCAGTATTTT
TRBD2	TRBV7-7	.	TRBJ2-7	15	CASSLGPSGDYEQYF	TGTGCCAGCAGCTTAGGTCCTAGCGGAGACTACGAGCAGTACTTC
TRBD2	TRBV13	.	TRBJ2-1	17	CASSLGSRLALRNEQFF	TGTGCCAGCAGCTTGGGTTCGAGACTAGCTCTTCGCAATGAGCAGTTCTTC
TRBD2	TRBV7-2	once	TRBJ2-3	16	CASSLSSGAYTDTQYF	TGTGCCAGCAGCTTGTCTAGCGGGGCCTACACAGATACGCAGTATTTT
.	TRBV9	once	TRBJ1-1	15	CASSVGGGLHTEAFF	TGTGCCAGCAGCGTAGGCGGGGGGCTCCACACTGAAGCTTTCTTT
.	TRBV7-9	.	TRBJ1-3	15	CASSYRQLSGNTIYF	TGTGCCAGCAGCTATCGTCAGCTCTCTGGAAACACCATATATTTT
.	TRBV19	few	TRBJ1-1	13	CASSTRGGAEAFF	TGTGCCAGTAGTACCCGCGGAGGGGCTGAAGCTTTCTTT
.	TRBV5-4	.	TRBJ2-5	16	CASSLAVAGPGETQYF	TGTGCCAGCAGCTTGGCGGTGGCAGGGCCTGGAGAGACCCAGTACTTC
.	TRBV5-4	.	TRBJ1-2	14	CASSLQLGFYGYTF	TGTGCCAGCAGCTTGCAGTTAGGATTCTATGGCTACACCTTC
.	TRBV19	.	TRBJ1-1	12	CASSLGNTEAFF	TGTGCCAGTAGTCTGGGGAACACTGAAGCTTTCTTT
.	TRBV7-5	.	TRBJ2-7	15	CARSLGPGTPYEQYF	TGTGCCAGAAGCTTAGGGCCAGGGACCCCCTACGAGCAGTACTTC
.	TRBV7-9	.	TRBJ2-1	11	CASQLLNEQFF	TGTGCCAGCCAACTACTAAATGAGCAGTTCTTC
TRBD1	TRBV5-1	once	TRBJ1-1	13	CASSSTGGTEAFF	TGCGCCAGCAGTTCGACAGGGGGGACTGAAGCTTTCTTT
.	TRBV11-2	.	TRBJ2-3	17	CASSLKVSLRYTDTQYF	TGTGCCAGCAGCTTAAAAGTCAGCCTCAGATACACAGATACGCAGTATTTT